These 25 T cell receptor beta chains originate from one sample sequenced in a study of CD8+ T cells in alopecia areata. Extracted from the samples, RNA was reverse transcribed into cDNA to serve as the sequencing template. Repertoires were generated with immunoSEQ multiplex PCR, while TCRdb's copy carries only in-frame clones and drops some. This sample has 65,000 to 95,000 clones, with approximately 50% found just once. What was sequenced was NKG2D-high CD8+ T cells sorted from blood. The receptors were sampled from a human donor with alopecia areata.

This chain uses TRBV30 with TRBJ1-5; the D is unclear. Trimming stripped 0 bases from V and 1 base from J, with 7 bases between. Germline CDR1 is GTSNPN and CDR2 is SVGIG (reference sequence). This CDR3 has 14 amino acids. Here the CDR3 DNA reads TGTGCCTGGAGTGTTGACCCAAGCAATCAGCCCCAGCATTTT. Its protein product is CAWSVDPSNQPQHF.

This clone was counted a single time. The rearrangement joins TRBV30 to TRBJ2-5; 7 positions match TRBD1. CDR3 length: 12 residues. In germline, CDR1 is GTSNPN, CDR2 SVGIG (reference sequence). The V segment lost 2 bases and the J segment 5 bases; nucleotides outside the gene matches: 2. CDR3 in DNA: TGTGCCTGGAGTCTACAGGGGGAGACCCAGTACTTC. Its protein product is CAWSLQGETQYF.

This chain joins TRBV11-2 and TRBJ2-5, with D unclear. Germline CDR1 reads SGHAT; CDR2 reads FQNNGV. With 1 base removed from V and 5 bases from J, the gap between germline ends came to 11 bases. The length of the CDR3 is 14 residues. The CDR3 reads CASSLVNSPETQYF. The CDR3, as DNA: TGTGCCAGCAGCTTAGTCAACAGTCCTGAGACCCAGTACTTC.

The chain combines TRBV14 with TRBJ2-7; D gene unclear. This CDR3 has 13 amino acids. With 3 bases removed from V and 6 bases from J, the gap between germline ends came to 12 bases. Germline V CDR1 and CDR2: SGHDN, FVKESK. The CDR3 reads CASSQVSGSEQYF. CDR3 nucleotide sequence: TGTGCCAGCAGCCAGGTATCAGGATCCGAGCAGTACTTC.

The V and J genes are TRBV5-6 and TRBJ2-2; no reliable D call. CDR1 and CDR2 from the germline V gene are SGHDT and YYEEEE. This CDR3 has 13 residues. V dropped 0 bases and J dropped 9 bases, with 9 bases sitting between them. CDR3 sequence: CASSLGRSWELFF. The CDR3 region has the DNA TGTGCCAGCAGCTTGGGTCGGAGCTGGGAGCTGTTTTTT. Full variable domain (rest looked up from reference TRBV5-6 and TRBJ2-2): DAGVTQSPTHLIKTRGQQVTLRCSPKSGHDTVSWYQQALGQGPQFIFQYYEEEERQRGNFPDRFSGHQFPNYSSELNVNALLLGDSALYLCASSLGRSWELFFGEGSRLTVL.

This clone was picked up a small number of times. The rearrangement links TRBV27 to TRBJ1-2; D is undetermined. V was pared by 0 bases and J by 2 bases, with 10 bases between. This CDR3 has 15 residues. Germline loops: CDR1 MNHEY, CDR2 SMNVEV (reference sequence). The CDR3, as DNA: TGTGCCAGCAGTTTATCAGGGCATCCAAACTATGGCTACACCTTC. Residues: CASSLSGHPNYGYTF.

Of note for this clone: A read error may produce the germline difference seen at one junction end. This sequence joins TRBV11-2 and TRBJ2-1; 8 bases agree with TRBD1. This CDR3 is built from 12 residues. Per the germline V gene, CDR1 is SGHAT and CDR2 is FQNNGV. The CDR3 DNA sequence: TGTGCCAGCACCCTGGACAGGGCAGAGTTTATCTTC. Translating it yields CASTLDRAEFIF.

This clone was seen a handful of times. The rearrangement joins TRBV7-9 to TRBJ2-7; D is unclear. In germline, CDR1 is SEHNR, CDR2 FQNEAQ (reference sequence). V lost 4 bases and J 5 bases, leaving 9 bases between the germline ends. The CDR3 has 12 amino acids. CDR3 nucleotides: TGTGCCAGCAGCTCCGAAAGCGACGAGCAGTACTTC. This codes for CASSSESDEQYF.

The genes are TRBV19 and TRBJ2-6; D is unresolved. Trimming took 4 bases from V and 0 from J, leaving 1 base between them. This CDR3 comprises 13 residues. From germline, CDR1 is LNHDA and CDR2 SQIVND (reference sequence). CDR3 sequence (DNA): TGTGCCAGTAGTACCTCTGGGGCCAACGTCCTGACTTTC. This gives the protein CASSTSGANVLTF. The whole variable domain, filled in from reference TRBV19 and TRBJ2-6, reads DGGITQSPKYLFRKEGQNVTLSCEQNLNHDAMYWYRQDPGQGLRLIYYSQIVNDFQKGDIAEGYSVSREKKESFPLTVTSAQKNPTAFYLCASSTSGANVLTFGAGSRLTVL.

Only one count was recorded for this clone. J is TRBJ1-2 and V is TRBV18; the match to TRBD1 covers 7 bases. J gave up 8 bases and V 5 bases, and 8 bases lay outside the gene matches. This CDR3 spans 13 amino acids. Germline CDR1 is KGHSH and CDR2 is LQKENI. The DNA of the CDR3 is TGTGCCAGCTCATCAACAGGGGTCGGAGGCTACACCTTC. Translated: CASSSTGVGGYTF.

V and J are TRBV29-1 and TRBJ2-7; perhaps TRBD2 as D (5 bases). This CDR3 is built from 14 residues. V was shortened by 3 bases and J by 3 bases, with 15 bases between the two germline ends. The germline gives CDR1 SQVTM, CDR2 ANQGSEA. The CDR3 bases are TGCAGCGTTGAGGGAGAGCGGTCTAGCTACGAGCAGTACTTC. Translation: CSVEGERSSYEQYF.

The chain joins TRBV7-2 to TRBJ1-1; D ambiguous. V gave up 1 base and J gave up 13 bases, with 13 bases separating them. This CDR3 has 12 amino acids. Germline assignment: CDR1 SGHTA and CDR2 FQGNSA. The CDR3 spells CASSLGTPMGFF. CDR3 sequence (DNA): TGTGCCAGCAGCTTAGGGACCCCAATGGGTTTCTTT.

This clone was seen only a few times. The chain has TRBV28 and TRBJ2-5; D gene ambiguous. Trimming left V 4 bases short and J 12 bases short, with 18 bases between. The CDR3 extends over 13 amino acids. Germline values: CDR1 MDHEN, CDR2 SYDVKM. DNA for the CDR3: TGTGCCAGCAGTTCTCGCGCCGTATTGGGGAAGTACTTC. It encodes CASSSRAVLGKYF.

The rearrangement links TRBV7-9 to TRBJ1-2; 7 nucleotides match TRBD1. This CDR3 comprises 14 residues. CDR1 is SEHNR, CDR2 FQNEAQ, per germline (reference sequence). V lost 3 bases and J lost 5; bases outside the gene matches: 6. In DNA form, the CDR3 reads TGTGCCAGCAGCTTCGGGGACAGCTCTTATGGCTACACCTTC. The encoded protein is CASSFGDSSYGYTF.

This clone was found a few times. The chain couples TRBV27 to TRBJ2-7; D might be TRBD1 (5 bases). V lost 5 bases to trimming and J lost 3 bases, with 11 bases between them. The CDR3 length is 13 residues. From germline, CDR1 is MNHEY and CDR2 SMNVEV (reference sequence). The CDR3 bases are TGTGCCAGCAGTCCGACAGAATACTACGAGCAGTACTTC. Its protein product is CASSPTEYYEQYF.

This clone appeared a few times. V and J are TRBV29-1 and TRBJ2-3; D is possibly TRBD1 (5 bases). CDR3 length equals 15 residues. Trimming removed 3 bases at V and 0 bases at J, with 13 bases between. CDR1 is SQVTM and CDR2 is ANQGSEA in the germline V gene. CDR3 DNA sequence: TGCAGCGTTGAGGTGGCAGGGCTTAGCACAGATACGCAGTATTTT. Translation: CSVEVAGLSTDTQYF.

V usage is TRBV30 and J usage is TRBJ2-7; TRBD1 might be the D (6 bases). Germline V gene data show CDR1 as GTSNPN and CDR2 as SVGIG (reference sequence). V gave up 2 bases and J gave up 2 bases, with 7 bases separating them. The CDR3 extends over 12 amino acids. CDR3 nucleotides: TGTGCCTGGAGTACAGGGACCTACGAGCAGTACTTC. Translating gives CAWSTGTYEQYF.

This clone turned up a few times. The chain carries TRBV5-1 and TRBJ2-1, with 7 bases lining up with TRBD2. The CDR3 sequence is 17 residues long. J was trimmed by 3 bases and V by 1 base; bases with no gene match: 10. Germline-derived CDR1 and CDR2 are SGHRS and YFSETQ. In nucleotides, the CDR3 is TGCGCCAGCAGCTTGTTCACGGGGGGAGACAGCTACAATGAGCAGTTCTTC. Encoded protein: CASSLFTGGDSYNEQFF.

The rearrangement uses TRBV9 and TRBJ1-4; the D gene is possibly TRBD1 (5 bases). V dropped 3 bases and J dropped 2 bases, with 11 bases sitting between them. The CDR3 spans 15 residues. The germline CDR1 and CDR2 sequences are SGDLS and YYNGEE. The CDR3 is CASSGQEGTNEKLFF. Here the CDR3 DNA reads TGTGCCAGCAGCGGACAAGAGGGGACTAATGAAAAACTGTTTTTT.

The chain has TRBV7-8 and TRBJ2-1, with D possibly matching TRBD1 (5 bases). The V end was cut by 5 bases, the J end by 7 bases, with 9 bases between. CDR3 size: 12 residues. Germline-derived CDR1 and CDR2 are SGHVS and FQNEAQ. This chain's CDR3 is CASSQTANEQFF. In DNA form, the CDR3 reads TGTGCCAGCAGCCAGACAGCAAATGAGCAGTTCTTC.

The J gene is TRBJ2-1, the V gene TRBV5-4; 8 nucleotides align to TRBD2. The CDR3 is made up of 13 amino acids. CDR1 and CDR2 (germline): SGHNT, YYREEE (reference sequence). V lost 2 bases and J lost 6; bases outside the gene matches: 1. CDR3 sequence reads: CASSFRGGNEQFF. In nucleotides, the CDR3 is TGTGCCAGCAGCTTCCGGGGGGGCAATGAGCAGTTCTTC.

The rearrangement uses TRBV12-5 and TRBJ1-5; a possible D gene is TRBD1 (5 bases). CDR3 length equals 15 residues. Trimming took 2 bases from V and 4 from J, leaving 12 bases between them. CDR1 is LGHNT, CDR2 FRNRAP, per germline. CDR3 DNA sequence: TGTGCTAGTGGTTTGCCCGACTGGGGGAATCAGCCCCAGCATTTT. The encoded protein is CASGLPDWGNQPQHF. Looking up the rest from reference TRBV12-5 and TRBJ1-5 gives the full variable domain: DARVTQTPRHKVTEMGQEVTMRCQPILGHNTVFWYRQTMMQGLELLAYFRNRAPLDDSGMPKDRFSAEMPDATLATLKIQPSEPRDSAVYFCASGLPDWGNQPQHFGDGTRLSIL.

This clone has more than one count but fewer than ten. The V gene is TRBV2, the J gene TRBJ2-2; 11 bases map to TRBD2. Per the germline V gene, CDR1 is SNHLY and CDR2 is FYNNEI. The CDR3 length is 14 residues. V shed 7 bases and J 6 bases; nucleotides not matched to a gene: 4. The CDR3, as DNA: TGTGCCAGCAAGGGGACTAGCGGATCCGGGGAGCTGTTTTTT. Translated, it gives CASKGTSGSGELFF.

The rearrangement uses TRBV5-1 and TRBJ2-7; D gene unclear. V was shortened by 5 bases and J by 0 bases, with 15 bases between the two germline ends. Germline loops: CDR1 SGHRS, CDR2 YFSETQ. The CDR3 length is 15 residues. The CDR3 is CASSYNGQTSYEQYF. The DNA of the CDR3 is TGCGCCAGCAGTTACAATGGGCAGACCTCCTACGAGCAGTACTTC.

This clone was detected only a few times. One end of the junction does not line up with germline, which may come from a read error. The CDR3 loop reads CSVSGGPGF. The CDR3 region has the DNA TGCAGCGTTTCAGGGGGGCCCGGTTTT. V is TRBV29-1 and J is TRBJ2-3; D is possibly TRBD1 (7 bases). This CDR3 is built from 9 residues. CDR1 is SQVTM, CDR2 ANQGSEA, per germline.